The 21 T cell receptor beta chains below all came from one sample that was sequenced in a study of blood T cell repertoires in COVID-19. Here immunoSEQ multiplex PCR was the method, and the copy in TCRdb shows in-frame clones only, minus some. The sample holds some 100,000 clones, 85% seen once. Sequenced: peripheral blood. These TCRs come from a woman aged 70-85 years with active or convalescent COVID-19.

With regard to this clone: Other DNA sequences in this specimen translate into the identical CDR3. DNA for the CDR3: TGTGCCTGGAGTAGAGGGGGCCAGGTCTATGGCTACACCTTC. Amino acids: CAWSRGGQVYGYTF. This chain joins TRBV30 and TRBJ1-2, with 7 bases that match TRBD1. Trimming at V came to 2 bases and at J to 4 bases, leaving 7 bases not matched to a gene. In germline, CDR1 is GTSNPN, CDR2 SVGIG (reference sequence). CDR3 length: 14 residues.

This sequence joins TRBV1 and TRBJ2-1; TRBD2 is taken as the D call from the table, unchecked against the DNA. TRBV1 is labeled a pseudogene. The CDR3 length is 14 residues. For the CDR3, the DNA is TGCACAAACCCCGGGAGAACTCGCAACAATGAGCAGTTCTTC. It specifies CTNPGRTRNNEQFF.

The chain carries TRBV28 and TRBJ2-7, with D possibly being TRBD2 (7 bases). V was cut by 7 bases and J by 0 bases, with 22 bases left in between. The CDR3 is made up of 17 amino acids. The germline gives CDR1 MDHEN, CDR2 SYDVKM. CDR3 bases: TGTGCCAGCACCTCGGGGCAGAGAGGGGGGGTCTCCTACGAGCAGTACTTC. Its protein product is CASTSGQRGGVSYEQYF.

This clone turned up a few times. The J gene is TRBJ1-4, the V gene TRBV11-3; 11 bases fit TRBD1. This CDR3 has 16 amino acids. V was pared by 5 bases and J by 3 bases, with 5 bases of the junction left unmatched. From germline, CDR1 is SGHNT and CDR2 YENEEA. Here the CDR3 DNA reads TGTGCCAGCAGCATAGGACAGGGGGCCGCTAATGAAAAACTGTTTTTT. Amino acids: CASSIGQGAANEKLFF.

CDR3 DNA: TGTGCCAGCAGCCCCCCCCAGGGGCCGAACACTGAAGCTTTCTTT. Amino acid sequence: CASSPPQGPNTEAFF. V and J are TRBV5-4 and TRBJ1-1; D perhaps matches TRBD1 (6 bases). Trimming took 4 bases from V and 1 from J, leaving 14 bases between them. The length of the CDR3 is 15 residues. CDR1 is SGHNT, CDR2 YYREEE, per germline (reference sequence).

The V gene is TRBV5-1, the J gene TRBJ1-6; 9 bases match TRBD1. The CDR3 sequence is 16 residues long. V shed 4 bases and J 7 bases; nucleotides not matched to a gene: 9. Germline V gives CDR1 SGHRS, CDR2 YFSETQ. The CDR3 loop reads CASSATGTGLNSPLHF. The DNA for the CDR3 is TGCGCCAGCAGCGCAACCGGGACAGGGTTAAATTCACCCCTCCACTTT.

This clone occurred a few times. The chain recombines TRBV28 with TRBJ2-1; the match to TRBD2 covers 14 bases. The CDR3 is 16 amino acids. Losses at the gene ends were 5 bases for V and 10 bases for J; bases not matched to a gene: 10. Germline V CDR1 and CDR2: MDHEN, SYDVKM. CDR3 coding DNA: TGTGCCAGCAGTACCCGACTAGCGGGAGGGCGCGGAGAGCAGTTCTTC. This codes for CASSTRLAGGRGEQFF.

This chain joins TRBV9 and TRBJ2-4; D remains unclear. V was trimmed by 5 bases and J by 0 bases, leaving 9 bases between them. This CDR3 has 14 amino acids. Germline CDR1 is SGDLS and CDR2 is YYNGEE. As DNA, the CDR3 is TGTGCCAGCAGAGCTATCATAGCCAAAAACATTCAGTACTTC. Encoded protein: CASRAIIAKNIQYF. The full variable domain, in which reference TRBV9 and TRBJ2-4 provide the parts outside the CDR3, is DSGVTQTPKHLITATGQRVTLRCSPRSGDLSVYWYQQSLDQGLQFLIQYYNGEERAKGNILERFSAQQFPDLHSELNLSSLELGDSALYFCASRAIIAKNIQYFGAGTRLSVL.

V gene TRBV2 combines with J gene TRBJ1-2; the D is unclear. Germline V gene lookup returns CDR1 SNHLY and CDR2 FYNNEI. The CDR3 is 13 amino acids. The V end was cut by 3 bases, the J end by 2 bases, with 7 bases between. CDR3 sequence (DNA): TGTGCCAGCAGTGATCGTGGCAACTATGGCTACACCTTC. Translating it yields CASSDRGNYGYTF.

This clone was seen more than once but under ten times. The chain links TRBV9 to TRBJ2-7, with TRBD2 matching 7 bases. The CDR3 length is 14 residues. Germline CDR1 is SGDLS and CDR2 is YYNGEE. The V gene end was trimmed by 4 bases and the J gene end by 2 bases; junction bases not matched to a gene: 6. The CDR3 here is CASSTTSAPYEQYF. The CDR3 region has the DNA TGTGCCAGCAGCACTACTAGCGCCCCCTACGAGCAGTACTTC.

This clone was detected once. V and J are TRBV7-9 and TRBJ2-1, with a tentative D call TRBD2 (5 bases). Germline V gene lookup returns CDR1 SEHNR and CDR2 FQNEAQ (reference sequence). The V gene lost 4 bases and the J gene lost 1 base, with 14 bases spanning the gap. CDR3 length equals 16 residues. CDR3 region: CASSSTVGVSYNEQFF. The CDR3 bases are TGTGCCAGCAGCTCAACAGTCGGGGTGTCCTACAATGAGCAGTTCTTC. Supplemented by reference TRBV7-9 and TRBJ2-1, the full variable domain reads DTGVSQNPRHKITKRGQNVTFRCDPISEHNRLYWYRQTLGQGPEFLTYFQNEAQLEKSRLLSDRFSAERPKGSFSTLEIQRTEQGDSAMYLCASSSTVGVSYNEQFFGPGTRLTVL.

The chain carries TRBV28 and TRBJ2-7; 8 bases match TRBD2. The germline gives CDR1 MDHEN, CDR2 SYDVKM. V was clipped by 5 bases and J by 2 bases; unmatched bases: 8. The CDR3 extends over 15 amino acids. CDR3 sequence reads: CASSGTERGTYEQYF. CDR3 DNA: TGTGCCAGCAGTGGAACGGAGCGGGGGACCTACGAGCAGTACTTC.

The gene calls are TRBV7-2 and TRBJ2-7; perhaps TRBD1 as D (6 bases). Trimming took off 5 bases at V and 1 base at J, with 15 bases between the two ends. The V gene's germline CDR1 is SGHTA and CDR2 FQGNSA. CDR3 size: 15 residues. CDR3 sequence: CASSIQGSLSYEQYF. The CDR3 DNA follows: TGTGCCAGCAGCATACAGGGTTCCTTGTCCTACGAGCAGTACTTC.

The genes are TRBV28 and TRBJ1-4; D is possibly TRBD1 (5 bases). V was clipped by 2 bases and J by 5 bases, with 15 bases between them. There are 16 residues in the CDR3. Germline V gene sequence: CDR1 MDHEN, CDR2 SYDVKM. The CDR3 sequence is CASSLGAAGQNEKLFF. In nucleotides, the CDR3 is TGTGCCAGCAGTTTAGGAGCAGCGGGGCAGAATGAAAAACTGTTTTTT.

V is TRBV4-3 and J is TRBJ1-6; D possibly corresponds to TRBD1 (6 bases). Germline CDR1 reads LGHNA; CDR2 reads YSLEER. Between the trimmed V and J ends, which lost 2 bases and 10 bases, there was a span of 12 bases. The CDR3 has 14 residues. The DNA for the CDR3 is TGCGCCAGCAGCCAATCTCAGGGGAACTCACCCCTCCACTTT. Protein: CASSQSQGNSPLHF.

The rearrangement uses TRBV20-1 and TRBJ2-3; 7 nucleotides match TRBD2. From germline, CDR1 is DFQATT and CDR2 SNEGSKA (reference sequence). Trimming took 3 bases from V and 4 from J; bases not matched to a gene: 10. CDR3 size: 15 residues. The CDR3 is CSASVAGDGADTQYF. For the CDR3, the DNA is TGCAGTGCTAGTGTGGCGGGAGATGGGGCAGATACGCAGTATTTT.

This clone appeared once. CDR3 loop: CASSLVGQYQETQYF. DNA for the CDR3: TGCGCCAGCAGCTTGGTCGGACAGTACCAAGAGACCCAGTACTTC. The chain couples TRBV5-1 to TRBJ2-5; D perhaps matches TRBD1 (6 bases). The V and J ends lost 0 bases and 0 bases respectively, with 9 bases between them. This CDR3 region has 15 residues. The V gene's germline CDR1 is SGHRS and CDR2 YFSETQ.

Here the CDR3 DNA reads TGTGCCAGCAGCGTAGCTGGGGCGGGAGGCCCGAGTGAGCAGTTCTTC. It yields the protein CASSVAGAGGPSEQFF. The rearrangement uses TRBV9 and TRBJ2-1; 8 positions agree with TRBD2. Germline V gives CDR1 SGDLS, CDR2 YYNGEE. The CDR3 covers 16 residues. The junction had 11 bases not matched to a gene; V was cut back by 0 bases and J by 9 bases.

This clone was seen a single time. The chain recombines TRBV28 with TRBJ2-7; 8 positions agree with TRBD2. Trimming took 10 bases from V and 2 from J; bases not matched to a gene: 7. This CDR3 contains 13 residues. Germline CDR1 MDHEN, CDR2 SYDVKM. The CDR3 DNA follows: TGTGCCACTCTCGGGGGGGCAGCCTACGAGCAGTACTTC. The encoded protein is CATLGGAAYEQYF.

The V and J genes are TRBV14 and TRBJ2-6; unclear D gene. This CDR3 is built from 12 residues. CDR1 SGHDN and CDR2 FVKESK come from the germline V gene. Trimming stripped 3 bases from V and 12 bases from J, with 9 bases between. CDR3: CASSHMESVLTF. CDR3 DNA: TGTGCCAGCAGCCATATGGAGAGCGTCCTGACTTTC.

CDR3 sequence: CASSFTGVLNTEAFF. The CDR3 DNA is TGCGCCAGCAGCTTCACAGGGGTATTGAACACTGAAGCTTTCTTT. The rearrangement joins TRBV5-1 to TRBJ1-1, with 7 bases matching TRBD1. The germline V gene encodes CDR1 SGHRS and CDR2 YFSETQ. The CDR3 consists of 15 residues. The V and J ends lost 2 bases and 0 bases, in that order; junction bases with no gene match: 4. Drawing the rest from reference TRBV5-1 and TRBJ1-1, the complete variable domain is KAGVTQTPRYLIKTRGQQVTLSCSPISGHRSVSWYQQTPGQGLQFLFEYFSETQRNKGNFPGRFSGRQFSNSRSEMNVSTLELGDSALYLCASSFTGVLNTEAFFGQGTRLTVV.